These 2 T cell receptor beta chains were all obtained from the same sample, sequenced in a study of long-term antiretroviral therapy in people with HIV. Samples were assayed with immunoSEQ v3.0 at survey level. The table came from immunoSEQ multiplex PCR; TCRdb's copy has only in-frame clones and leaves some out. Of about 25,000 clones detected, roughly three quarters appear once; the ten largest clones hold 11%. Specimen: unsorted PBMCs, collected 2.1 years after starting antiretroviral therapy. All receptors come from a man younger than 40 with HIV.

V usage is TRBV19 and J usage is TRBJ1-6, with a tentative D call TRBD1 (5 bases). V gave up 2 bases and J gave up 10 bases, with 18 bases separating them. The CDR3 is made up of 16 amino acids. Per the germline V gene, CDR1 is LNHDA and CDR2 is SQIVND (reference sequence). CDR3: CASSIKGVGIKSPLHF. The CDR3 DNA follows: TGTGCCAGTAGTATAAAAGGGGTCGGAATTAAGTCACCCCTCCACTTT.

The chain couples TRBV5-4 to TRBJ2-5; D is perhaps TRBD1 (5 bases). Germline CDR1 is SGHNT and CDR2 is YYREEE (reference sequence). Trimming pared 2 bases from V and 1 base from J, leaving 6 bases between. The CDR3 runs to 13 residues. This CDR3 is CASSFDSQETQYF. The CDR3 coding sequence is TGTGCCAGCAGCTTTGACAGCCAAGAGACCCAGTACTTC.